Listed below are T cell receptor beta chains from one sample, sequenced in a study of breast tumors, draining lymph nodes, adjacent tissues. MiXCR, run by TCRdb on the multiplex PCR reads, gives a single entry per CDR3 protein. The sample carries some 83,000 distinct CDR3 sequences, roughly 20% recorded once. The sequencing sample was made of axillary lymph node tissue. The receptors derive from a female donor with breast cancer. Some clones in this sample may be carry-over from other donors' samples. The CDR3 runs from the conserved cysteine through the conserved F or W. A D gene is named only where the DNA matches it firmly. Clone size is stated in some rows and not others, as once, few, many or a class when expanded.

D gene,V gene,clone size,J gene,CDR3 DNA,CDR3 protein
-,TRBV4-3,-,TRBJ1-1,TGCGCCAGCAGCCAAGTGATGATGAACACTGAAGCTTTCTTT,CASSQVMMNTEAFF
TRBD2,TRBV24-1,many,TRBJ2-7,TGTGCCACCAGTGATCCTCGGACTAGCGGGAGCTACGAGCAGTACTTC,CATSDPRTSGSYEQYF
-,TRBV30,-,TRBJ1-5,TGTGCCTGGAGTGTAGGTGGCAACCTTCAGCCCCAGCATTTT,CAWSVGGNLQPQHF
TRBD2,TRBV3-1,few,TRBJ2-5,TGTGCCAGCACCCCCCCTTGGGGGGGAAGGGAGACCCAGTACTTC,CASTPPWGGRETQYF
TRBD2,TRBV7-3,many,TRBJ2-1,TGTGCCAGCAGCGGGACTAGCGGGAGTGTCAATGAGCAGTTCTTC,CASSGTSGSVNEQFF
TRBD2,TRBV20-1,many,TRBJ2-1,TGCAGTGCTAGAGTGGGTCTACTAGCGGGAGGGCGCAATGAGCAGTTCTTC,CSARVGLLAGGRNEQFF
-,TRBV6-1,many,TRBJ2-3,TGTGCCAGCAGTGAAGCGTTTAGCGCCACAGATACGCAGTATTTT,CASSEAFSATDTQYF
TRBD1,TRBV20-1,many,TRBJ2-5,TGCAGTGCTAGGGATGGGACAGGCCGACAAGAGACCCAGTACTTC,CSARDGTGRQETQYF
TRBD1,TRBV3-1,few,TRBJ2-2,TGTGCCAGCAGCCAAAGGGCTTTAGGGACAGTTAACACCGGGGAGCTGTTTTTT,CASSQRALGTVNTGELFF
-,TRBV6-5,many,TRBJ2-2,TGTGCCAGCAGTGCCCCCGGGGCCGGGGAGCTGTTTTTT,CASSAPGAGELFF
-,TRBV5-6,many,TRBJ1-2,TGTGCCAGCAGCTTCAGGGCCGGAGACTATGGCTACACCTTC,CASSFRAGDYGYTF